This record covers a single T cell receptor beta chain. It lacks a known antigen. The sample holds no much larger clone one base away, and base qualities are not on file. This specimen's time point label, interpreted: baseline before first vaccination. Samples from vaccinated people were obtained from the UK trials COV001 and COV002, which included a single-blind randomized controlled phase 2/3 trial of AZD1222 (ChAdOx1 nCoV-19) in healthy adults. For TCRbeta chain sequencing, PBMC samples from trial participants were taken at day 0 and at day 28 after the second dose. The CDR3 regions of human TCRbeta chains were analyzed by immunosequencing. Under the source paper's analysis protocol: TCRs in the repertoires were matched against a reference library of SARS-CoV-2-specific TCRs that had been generated with the MIRA antigen-specificity platform. Breadth meant the fraction of unique TCRs that were SARS-CoV-2-associated, whereas depth meant the fraction of total T cells that were SARS-CoV-2-associated. Using the MIRA data, each spike-specific TCR was mapped to the spike region that the TCR reacts to and placed in a CD4 or CD8 class. Log10-transformed breadth and depth values were compared by one-way ANOVA with Sidak's multiple comparisons tests. TCRdb took over this immuneACCESS table, retaining in-frame rearrangements with V and J assigned. Such tables are incomplete; in checked studies, under half of the missing clones stem from an unresolved V gene, and the remainder is unexplained. For V, J and clone size, that table is used; D and trimming come from the DNA. The sample records around 99,000 clones, around 92% of which are singletons. Clones ranked in the top ten supply about 6.6% of the sample.

Trimming at the junction amounts to 2 bases on V and 7 bases on J, and the germline ends lie 11 bases apart. The germline V gene (reference sequence) sets CDR1 to MNHEY and CDR2 to SMNVEV. From cysteine to phenylalanine, the CDR3 is 13 amino acids long. The DNA shown is the 39-base CDR3, in frame from base 1. This sample is part of a study of T cell responses to AZD1222 COVID-19 vaccine (dated by TCRdb to about 2021). About the full investigation: Because spike-specific TCR depth and breadth did not differ between the two schedules, AZD1222 recipients who got a second dose at roughly 4 weeks were pooled with those who got a second dose at roughly 12 weeks. TCR sequencing covered some 250 trial participants: about 210 given two doses of AZD1222 and 26 given two doses of MenACWY control vaccine. Trial participants were enrolled into age subgroups of 18-55, 56-69 and 70-plus years, which contained about 150, 28 and 57 TCR-sequenced participants, respectively.

Summary of the overall study and its limitations: The 56-69-year group was small, and its depth increase did not reach significance, likely because of low power. After two AZD1222 doses, spike-specific TCR breadth and depth were significantly higher than at day 0 and than in MenACWY recipients. The vaccine-associated CD4 TCRs covered the entire spike protein, and the dominant responses fell in regions 160-218 and 743-854. No day 14 peak-response samples were available, so repertoires were characterized only after the peak T cell response. Only a handful of AZD1222 recipients were SARS-CoV-2 seropositive at baseline, limiting conclusions about previously exposed vaccinees. Reportedly, almost half of the unique spike-specific TCRs recognized epitopes lying outside the regions that are mutated in the B.1.351 and B.1.1.7 variants. Participants were mostly white British and included more females than males, and it was suggested by the authors that clonal diversity may have been underestimated.

This material consisted of peripheral blood, taken on day 0 of AZD1222 vaccination. The chain links TRBV27 with TRBJ2-5, with an unclear D gene assignment. The sequence was collected from an adult in good health. The DNA sequence follows: TGTGCCAGCAGTTTACAGGCTCGAGGGACCCAGTACTTC. Translated, this is CASSLQARGTQYF.